This entry lists 30 T cell receptor beta chains sequenced from one sample in a study of blood T cells in healthy people across ages. With a J-beta primer mix and a sample-barcoded 5' primer, a second PCR ran about 7 to 12 cycles. TCRdb reanalysed the 5' RACE reads using MiXCR and keeps one entry per CDR3 protein. This table has hundreds of thousands of distinct CDR3 sequences, roughly half appearing once. Specimen: blood. The receptors come from a woman over 75 in good health.

This chain connects TRBV7-8 to TRBJ1-2; 7 bases match TRBD1. The CDR3 sequence is 15 residues long. Germline V gives CDR1 SGHVS, CDR2 FQNEAQ. V gave up 0 bases and J gave up 6 bases; unmatched junction bases: 7. This chain's CDR3 is CASSLAGTASNGYTF. DNA for the CDR3: TGTGCCAGCAGCTTAGCCGGGACAGCTTCTAATGGCTACACCTTC.

The chain is built from TRBV6-2 or TRBV6-3 and TRBJ2-4; TRBD2 might be the D (5 bases). The CDR3 sequence is 12 residues long. Trimming cost V 6 bases and J 8 bases, with 11 bases left between them. Germline V gene data show CDR1 as MNHEY and CDR2 as SVGEGT. DNA of the CDR3: TGTGCCAGCAGCGGTGTCGGGGACATTCAGTACTTC. Residues: CASSGVGDIQYF.

J is TRBJ2-3 and V is TRBV6-2 or TRBV6-3; 14 nucleotides agree with TRBD2. CDR1 and CDR2 (germline): MNHEY, SVGEGT. CDR3 length: 17 residues. V dropped 6 bases and J dropped 2; count of bases not matched to a gene: 7. The chain's CDR3 is CASSRGLAGGATDTQYF. CDR3 DNA sequence: TGTGCCAGCAGCCGAGGACTAGCGGGAGGAGCCACAGATACGCAGTATTTT.

As regards this clonotype: A read error may be the cause here, since a much bigger clone is one base away. This chain joins TRBV11-2 and TRBJ2-3, with 12 bases that match TRBD2. Germline-derived CDR1 and CDR2 are SGHAT and FQNNGV. There are 17 residues in the CDR3. CDR3 sequence reads: CASSPRSTSGRGDMQYF. The DNA of the CDR3 is TGTGCCAGCAGCCCCCGGTCGACTAGCGGGAGAGGGGATATGCAGTATTTT.

This clonotype was observed at least ten times. The V gene is TRBV5-1, the J gene TRBJ2-1, with TRBD2 identical over 7 bases. The CDR3 has 16 amino acids. Trimming removed 0 bases from V and 3 bases from J; junction bases left unmatched: 6. Germline values: CDR1 SGHRS, CDR2 YFSETQ. The CDR3 sequence is CASSLAVASGYNEQFF. DNA for the CDR3: TGCGCCAGCAGCTTGGCCGTAGCTAGCGGCTACAATGAGCAGTTCTTC.

In this sample, this clonotype turned up a few times. This chain connects TRBV5-1 to TRBJ2-5; unclear D gene. Germline CDR1 reads SGHRS; CDR2 reads YFSETQ. With 3 bases removed from V and 5 bases from J, the gap between germline ends came to 5 bases. The CDR3 is 11 amino acids. The CDR3 spells CASSYYETQYF. The CDR3 DNA reads as TGCGCCAGCAGCTACTATGAGACCCAGTACTTC. The full variable domain, its missing parts supplied by reference TRBV5-1 and TRBJ2-5, is KAGVTQTPRYLIKTRGQQVTLSCSPISGHRSVSWYQQTPGQGLQFLFEYFSETQRNKGNFPGRFSGRQFSNSRSEMNVSTLELGDSALYLCASSYYETQYFGPGTRLLVL.

The V call is TRBV7-9, the J call TRBJ1-2; no definite D call. The V gene's germline CDR1 is SEHNR and CDR2 FQNEAQ (reference sequence). This CDR3 is 14 amino acids long. The V gene lost 4 bases and the J gene lost 2 bases, with 11 bases spanning the gap. The CDR3 loop reads CASSSEAKNYGYTF. CDR3 nucleotide sequence: TGTGCCAGCAGCTCAGAAGCGAAGAACTATGGCTACACCTTC.

This clonotype was recorded a few times. A much more abundant neighbour one base away suggests this may be a read error. This chain uses TRBV6-5 with TRBJ2-1; no firm D call. This CDR3 has 14 amino acids. Germline lookup yields CDR1 MNHEY and CDR2 SVGAGI. Trimming left V 6 bases short and J 4 bases short, with 13 bases between. CDR3 DNA: TGTGCCAGCAGGAGGAGCGAGGCTTACAATGAGCAGTTCTTC. Its translation: CASRRSEAYNEQFF.

This clonotype was seen at least ten times. The chain combines TRBV25-1 with TRBJ1-4; no firm D call. CDR1 is MGHDK and CDR2 is SYGVNS in the germline V gene. The germline V and J ends were trimmed by 1 base and 10 bases, with 16 bases remaining between them. There are 15 residues in the CDR3. The DNA of the CDR3 is TGTGCCAGCAGTGAATGGAGGCAGCCAAGTGGAAAACTGTTTTTT. Translated: CASSEWRQPSGKLFF.

There are a few counts of this clonotype. This could be a read error, since a much larger clone is one nucleotide away. The chain combines TRBV27 with TRBJ2-5; TRBD2 matches 9 bases. CDR3 length: 16 residues. Germline loops: CDR1 MNHEY, CDR2 SMNVEV (reference sequence). The CDR3 is CAGSSKIAGVRETQYF. The CDR3 DNA is TGTGCCGGCAGTTCCAAGATAGCGGGAGTCAGAGAGACCCAGTACTTC.

This clonotype appeared many times. The rearrangement uses TRBV20-1 and TRBJ1-1; D is uncertain. Germline V CDR1 and CDR2: DFQATT, SNEGSKA (reference sequence). The CDR3 is 14 amino acids. The V gene lost 4 bases and the J gene lost 1 base, with 13 bases spanning the gap. CDR3 residues: CSANGAPGNTEAFF. CDR3 bases: TGCAGTGCTAATGGAGCCCCGGGGAACACTGAAGCTTTCTTT.

Notes on this clonotype: This may arise from a read error, as a much more abundant clone is one base away. The chain is built from TRBV6-1 and TRBJ2-7; D is tentatively TRBD1 or TRBD2 (6 bases each). CDR3 size: 19 residues. CDR1 is MNHNS, CDR2 SASEGT, per germline. Between the trimmed V and J ends, which lost 5 bases and 3 bases, there was a span of 29 bases. CDR3 DNA sequence: TGTGCCAGCAGTCGTGACTTTATCGATGGGGGGCCGATTTGCTACGAGCAGTACTTC. This codes for CASSRDFIDGGPICYEQYF.

This clonotype was observed once. With a much larger clone just one base away, this may be a read error. The genes are TRBV10-3 and TRBJ2-3; 9 nucleotides align to TRBD2. With V trimmed by 2 bases and J by 7 bases, 10 bases remained unmatched. CDR1 and CDR2 (germline): ENHRY, SYGVKD. CDR3 length equals 16 residues. The chain's CDR3 is CAISEAGTSLTNTQYF. In nucleotides, the CDR3 is TGTGCCATCAGTGAGGCCGGGACTAGCTTGACAAATACGCAGTATTTT.

Comment on this clonotype: This is likely a read error, given that the CDR3 carries no conserved phenylalanine or tryptophan at its end. DNA for the CDR3: TGTGCCAGCAGTAGGACAGGTGACTCTGGGGCCAACGTCCTGACTCTC. Translated: CASSRTGDSGANVLTL. The chain recombines TRBV2 with TRBJ2-6; 7 bases line up with TRBD1. The CDR3 extends over 16 amino acids. J was trimmed by 0 bases and V by 5 bases; bases with no gene match: 4. The germline V gene encodes CDR1 SNHLY and CDR2 FYNNEI.

This clonotype was detected a few times. The CDR3 sequence is CATSDHSGGGELFF. The CDR3 DNA sequence: TGTGCCACCAGTGACCACTCGGGGGGCGGGGAGCTGTTTTTT. The V and J genes are TRBV24-1 and TRBJ2-2; the match to TRBD2 covers 7 bases. The CDR3 length is 14 residues. Germline CDR1 is KGHDR and CDR2 is SFDVKD. The trim removed 4 bases at V and 7 bases at J, leaving 5 bases unmatched.

The gene calls are TRBV9 and TRBJ2-2; D not certain. The germline V gene has CDR1 SGDLS and CDR2 YYNGEE. This CDR3 contains 15 residues. Trimming cost V 3 bases and J 0 bases, with 9 bases left between them. CDR3 amino acids: CASSAGGANTGELFF. CDR3 DNA: TGTGCCAGCAGCGCAGGCGGCGCGAACACCGGGGAGCTGTTTTTT.

This chain links TRBV6-6 with TRBJ2-4; D is uncertain. The J call could be wrong; TRBJ2-7 is a better fit for the DNA end. This CDR3 contains 15 residues. Germline-derived CDR1 and CDR2 are MNHNY and SVGAGI (reference sequence). CDR3 coding DNA: TGTGCCAGCAAAAATCAGGAAAGACTTTCCTACGAGCAGTACTTC. Encoded protein: CASKNQERLSYEQYF.

This clonotype was recorded a few times. The chain links TRBV11-2 to TRBJ1-6; D is unresolved. The CDR3 length is 14 residues. Germline CDR1 reads SGHAT; CDR2 reads FQNNGV. Trimming took 1 base from V and 6 from J, leaving 7 bases between them. This CDR3 reads CASSLALLNSPLHF. The CDR3 coding sequence is TGTGCCAGCAGCTTAGCCCTGCTTAATTCACCCCTCCACTTT.

In its sample, this clonotype was seen a few times. The V gene is TRBV3-1, the J gene TRBJ2-1, with D possibly being TRBD1 (6 bases). This CDR3 region has 16 residues. Germline assignment: CDR1 LGHDT and CDR2 YNNKEL (reference sequence). The germline V and J ends were trimmed by 3 bases and 0 bases, with 12 bases remaining between them. CDR3 loop: CASSHTGQTSYNEQFF. The CDR3 DNA follows: TGTGCCAGCAGCCACACAGGGCAAACCTCCTACAATGAGCAGTTCTTC.

This rearrangement joins TRBV29-1 to TRBJ2-1; 14 bases match TRBD2. Looked up from germline, CDR1 is SQVTM and CDR2 is ANQGSEA. J lost 8 bases, V lost 1 base, and 4 bases had no gene match. This CDR3 has 15 amino acids. The DNA of the CDR3 is TGCAGCGTTGAAGGACTAGCGGGAGGGGGAGATGAGCAGTTCTTC. Its protein product is CSVEGLAGGGDEQFF.

Only one count was recorded for this clonotype. This could be a read error, since a much larger clone is one nucleotide away. The chain joins TRBV4-2 to TRBJ2-7; 9 nucleotides align to TRBD2. The V segment lost 0 bases and the J segment 7 bases; nucleotides outside the gene matches: 10. CDR3 size: 16 residues. Looked up from germline, CDR1 is LGHNA and CDR2 is YNFKEQ. The chain's CDR3 is CASSQDVLKLAGEQYF. CDR3 coding DNA: TGTGCCAGCAGCCAAGACGTTCTCAAACTAGCGGGTGAGCAGTACTTC.

This clonotype appeared many times. The CDR3 nucleotides read TGTGCCAGCAGAGCCGGGACAGGGAGAACAGATACGCAGTATTTT. This sequence encodes CASRAGTGRTDTQYF. The chain is built from TRBV6-5 and TRBJ2-3; 9 bases line up with TRBD1. The CDR3 contains 15 residues. The trim removed 6 bases at V and 3 bases at J, leaving 7 bases unmatched. Germline V gives CDR1 MNHEY, CDR2 SVGAGI.

This clonotype was counted at least ten times. The chain employs TRBV29-1 and TRBJ1-1, with TRBD1 matching over 8 bases. The CDR3 consists of 14 residues. Trimming at V came to 5 bases and at J to 1 base, leaving 6 bases not matched to a gene. Germline-derived CDR1 and CDR2 are SQVTM and ANQGSEA. For the CDR3, the DNA is TGCAGCGTTTTGGACAGGGCCGGGAACACTGAAGCTTTCTTT. Amino acids: CSVLDRAGNTEAFF.

This chain uses TRBV4-2 with TRBJ2-3; 8 nucleotides align to TRBD2. The CDR3 sequence is 16 residues long. J was trimmed by 4 bases and V by 1 base; bases with no gene match: 7. CDR1 is LGHNA and CDR2 is YNFKEQ in the germline V gene. The CDR3 DNA reads TGTGCCAGCAGCCAAGTATCGACTAGCGAGGCAGATACGCAGTATTTT. Translating it yields CASSQVSTSEADTQYF.

This clonotype was counted ten times or more. The V gene is TRBV6-6, the J gene TRBJ2-3; 7 bases are shared with TRBD2. The CDR3 runs 13 residues. Germline loops: CDR1 MNHNY, CDR2 SVGAGI (reference sequence). V was clipped by 8 bases and J by 5 bases; unmatched bases: 7. Written as DNA, the CDR3 is TGTGCCAGCGCCCCGGGGGGTCAAGATACGCAGTATTTT. Encoded protein: CASAPGGQDTQYF.

The V call is TRBV5-4, the J call TRBJ1-3; no clear D gene. This CDR3 has 14 amino acids. CDR1 is SGHNT, CDR2 YYREEE, per germline (reference sequence). V was cut by 4 bases and J by 0 bases, with 8 bases left in between. The CDR3, as DNA: TGTGCCAGCAGCCGGCCGGACTCTGGAAACACCATATATTTT. Its translation: CASSRPDSGNTIYF.

This clonotype came up many times. V is TRBV5-1 and J is TRBJ2-7; TRBD1 matches 9 bases. Germline V gene lookup returns CDR1 SGHRS and CDR2 YFSETQ. This CDR3 has 14 amino acids. V was clipped by 0 bases and J by 5 bases; unmatched bases: 3. The CDR3 DNA is TGCGCCAGCAGCTTGGAACAGGGGGCCAACGAGCAGTACTTC. Encoded protein: CASSLEQGANEQYF.

This clonotype showed up just a few times. This chain links TRBV25-1 with TRBJ1-1; D unresolved. V was pared by 1 base and J by 11 bases, with 11 bases between. This CDR3 has 12 amino acids. Germline CDR1 reads MGHDK; CDR2 reads SYGVNS. The CDR3 loop is CASSELLTGAFF. CDR3 DNA: TGTGCCAGCAGTGAATTATTGACCGGGGCTTTCTTT. The entire variable domain, with the rest obtained from reference TRBV25-1 and TRBJ1-1, is as follows: EADIYQTPRYLVIGTGKKITLECSQTMGHDKMYWYQQDPGMELHLIHYSYGVNSTEKGDLSSESTVSRIRTEHFPLTLESARPSHTSQYLCASSELLTGAFFGQGTRLTVV.

A note on this clonotype: This could be a read error, since a much larger clone is one nucleotide away. This chain joins TRBV6-5 and TRBJ2-7, with TRBD1 matching 10 bases. With 6 bases clipped from V and 7 bases from J, the junction kept 12 bases outside the gene matches. The V gene's germline CDR1 is MNHEY and CDR2 SVGAGI. CDR3 length: 15 residues. Here the CDR3 reads CASRLRDRGYNEQYF. As DNA, the CDR3 is TGTGCCAGCAGACTCCGGGACAGGGGCTACAATGAGCAGTACTTC.

The J gene is TRBJ2-3, the V gene TRBV4-1; tentatively, D is TRBD2 (6 bases). Germline assignment: CDR1 MGHRA and CDR2 YSYEKL. Trimming stripped 3 bases from V and 2 bases from J, with 18 bases between. The CDR3 runs 17 residues. The CDR3 reads CASSHAVASATTDTQYF. As DNA, the CDR3 is TGCGCCAGCAGCCATGCCGTGGCTAGCGCGACCACAGATACGCAGTATTTT.